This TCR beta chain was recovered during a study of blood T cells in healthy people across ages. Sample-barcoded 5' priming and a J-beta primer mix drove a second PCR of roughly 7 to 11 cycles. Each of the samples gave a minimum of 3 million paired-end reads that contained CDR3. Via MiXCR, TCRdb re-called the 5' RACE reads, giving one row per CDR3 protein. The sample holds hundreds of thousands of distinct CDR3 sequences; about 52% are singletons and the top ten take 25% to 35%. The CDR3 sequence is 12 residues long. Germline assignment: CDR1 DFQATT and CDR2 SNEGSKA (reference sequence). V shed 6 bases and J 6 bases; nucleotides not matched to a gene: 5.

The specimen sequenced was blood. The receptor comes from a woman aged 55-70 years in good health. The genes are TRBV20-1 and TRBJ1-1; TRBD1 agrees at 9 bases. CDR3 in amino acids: CSARQGEAEAFF. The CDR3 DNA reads TGCAGTGCAAGACAGGGGGAAGCTGAAGCTTTCTTT.